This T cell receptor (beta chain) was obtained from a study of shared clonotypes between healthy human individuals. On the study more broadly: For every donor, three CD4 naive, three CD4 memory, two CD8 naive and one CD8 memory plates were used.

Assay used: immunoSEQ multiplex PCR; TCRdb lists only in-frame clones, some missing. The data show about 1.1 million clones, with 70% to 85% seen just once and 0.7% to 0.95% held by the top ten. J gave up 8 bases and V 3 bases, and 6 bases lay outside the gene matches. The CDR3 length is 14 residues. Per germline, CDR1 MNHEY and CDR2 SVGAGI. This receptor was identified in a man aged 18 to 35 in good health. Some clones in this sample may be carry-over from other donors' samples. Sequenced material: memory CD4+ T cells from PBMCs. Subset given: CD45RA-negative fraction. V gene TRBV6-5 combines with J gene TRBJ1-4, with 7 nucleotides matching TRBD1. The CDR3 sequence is CASSYNRGREKLFF. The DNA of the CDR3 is TGTGCCAGCAGTTATAACAGGGGACGGGAAAAACTGTTTTTT.